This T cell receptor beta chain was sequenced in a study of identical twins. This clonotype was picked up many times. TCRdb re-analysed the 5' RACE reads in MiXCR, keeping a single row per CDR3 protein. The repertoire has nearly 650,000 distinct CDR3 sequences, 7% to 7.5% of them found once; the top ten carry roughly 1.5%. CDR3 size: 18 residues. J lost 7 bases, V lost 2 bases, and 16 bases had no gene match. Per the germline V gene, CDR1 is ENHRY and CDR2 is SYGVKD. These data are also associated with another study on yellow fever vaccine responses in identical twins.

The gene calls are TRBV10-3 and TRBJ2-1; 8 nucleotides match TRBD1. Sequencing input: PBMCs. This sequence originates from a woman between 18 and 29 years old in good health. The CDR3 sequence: CAISERDPDRGPGNEQFF. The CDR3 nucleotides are TGTGCCATCAGTGAGAGGGATCCAGACAGGGGCCCGGGGAATGAGCAGTTCTTC.